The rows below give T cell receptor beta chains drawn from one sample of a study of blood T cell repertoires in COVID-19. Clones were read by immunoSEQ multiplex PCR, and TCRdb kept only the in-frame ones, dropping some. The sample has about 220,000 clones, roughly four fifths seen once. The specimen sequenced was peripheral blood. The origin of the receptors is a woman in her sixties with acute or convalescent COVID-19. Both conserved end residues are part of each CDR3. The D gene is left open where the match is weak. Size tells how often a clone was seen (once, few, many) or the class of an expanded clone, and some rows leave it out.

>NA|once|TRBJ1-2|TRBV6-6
TGTGCCAGCAGTTACGCGACGGGCTATGGCTACACCTTC
CASSYATGYGYTF
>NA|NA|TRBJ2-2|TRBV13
TGTGCCAGCAGCTTTGGAAGGAGGGCCGGGGAGCTGTTTTTT
CASSFGRRAGELFF
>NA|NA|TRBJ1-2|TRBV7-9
TGTGCCAGCAGCTTAGAAGGCGGGGGCTATGGCTACACCTTC
CASSLEGGGYGYTF
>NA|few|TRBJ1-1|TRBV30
TGTGCCTGGAGTCGTACGGGGGCTGAAGCTTTCTTT
CAWSRTGAEAFF
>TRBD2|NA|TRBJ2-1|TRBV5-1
TGCGCCAGCAGCCCGGTAGCGGGGGGGCCCACTGAGCAGTTCTTC
CASSPVAGGPTEQFF
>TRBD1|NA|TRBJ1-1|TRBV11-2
TGTGCCAGCAGCTTTGAGGGGACAGGGAGGCCTGAAGCTTTCTTT
CASSFEGTGRPEAFF
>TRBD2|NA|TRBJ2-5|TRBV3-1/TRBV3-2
TGTGCCAGCAGCCAAGAGTTAGCGGGGAACCAAGAGACCCAGTACTTC
CASSQELAGNQETQYF
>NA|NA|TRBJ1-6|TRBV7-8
TGTGCCAGCAGCTTAGAGGGAGGTGTCTTCAATTCACCCCTCCACTTT
CASSLEGGVFNSPLHF
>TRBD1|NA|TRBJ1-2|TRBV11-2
TGTGCCAGCAGCCGGACAGGGCTATATGGCTACACCTTC
CASSRTGLYGYTF
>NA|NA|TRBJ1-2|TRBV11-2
TGTGCCAGCAGCTTAGATCGCGGACAGCCCTATGGCTACACCTTC
CASSLDRGQPYGYTF
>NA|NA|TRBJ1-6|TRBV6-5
TGTGCCACTCAGGGGCGAGACGATTCACCCCTCCACTTT
CATQGRDDSPLHF
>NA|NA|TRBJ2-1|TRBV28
TGTGCCAGCAGTCTCCCGAGACAAGTTAAGTTCTTC
CASSLPRQVKFF
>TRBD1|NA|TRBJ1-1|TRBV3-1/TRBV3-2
TGTGCCAGCAGCCCAAGTCAGGGGGCGGGAGCTTTCTTT
CASSPSQGAGAFF
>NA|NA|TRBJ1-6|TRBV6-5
TGTGCCAGCAGGATGAACAGAAATTCACCCCTCCACTTT
CASRMNRNSPLHF
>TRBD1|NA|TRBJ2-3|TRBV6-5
TGTGCCAGCTCCGGGACAGGAGGCACAGATACGCAGTATTTT
CASSGTGGTDTQYF
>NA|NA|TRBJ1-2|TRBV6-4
TGTGCCAGCAGCGAGCAATCTCAGACAGGTTTTCATGGCTACACCTTC
CASSEQSQTGFHGYTF
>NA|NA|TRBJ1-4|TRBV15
TGTGCCACCAGCAGAGATCGTAGACAGGAAAAACTGTTTTTT
CATSRDRRQEKLFF
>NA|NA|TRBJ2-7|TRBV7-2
TGTGCCAGCAGCCAAATCGGGGGGCCGAGGGACGAGCAGTACTTC
CASSQIGGPRDEQYF
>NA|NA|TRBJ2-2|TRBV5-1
TGCGCCAGCAGCTTGGTGGCAGTTAACACCGGGGAGCTGTTTTTT
CASSLVAVNTGELFF
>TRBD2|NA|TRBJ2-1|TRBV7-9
TGTGCCAGCAGCTTAGCCCCTAGCGGACTACAAGGGGAGCAGTTCTTC
CASSLAPSGLQGEQFF
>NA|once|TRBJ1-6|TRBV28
TGTGCCAGCAGGTTCGAGAGCTCCTATAATTCACCCCTCCACTTT
CASRFESSYNSPLHF
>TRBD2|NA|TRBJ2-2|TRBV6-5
TGTGCCAGCAGTTACGAATGGCGGGGGGTAGGCGGGGAGCTGTTTTTT
CASSYEWRGVGGELFF
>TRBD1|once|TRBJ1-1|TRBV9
TGTGCCAGCAGCGCACCGGGACAGGGGCACACTGAAGCTTTCTTT
CASSAPGQGHTEAFF
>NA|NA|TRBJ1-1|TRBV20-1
TGCAGTGCTAGTGGAGGGTTAATCACTGAAGCTTTCTTT
CSASGGLITEAFF
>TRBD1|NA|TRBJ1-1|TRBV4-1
TGCGCCAGCAGCCGAATGGACAGGGGGCCGAACACTGAAGCTTTCTTT
CASSRMDRGPNTEAFF
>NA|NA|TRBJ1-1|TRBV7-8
TGTGCCAGCAGCGAAGAACCGACAGGCCCCAAAGCTTTCTTT
CASSEEPTGPKAFF
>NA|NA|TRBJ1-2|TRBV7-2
TGTGCCAGCAGCCGACAGTATGGCTACACCTTC
CASSRQYGYTF
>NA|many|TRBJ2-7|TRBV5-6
TGTGCCAGCAGCTTTTACCCAGTTTACGAGCAGTACTTC
CASSFYPVYEQYF
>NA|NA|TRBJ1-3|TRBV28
TGTGCCAGCAACAAGGGAGATCGTAAAGGAAACACCATATATTTT
CASNKGDRKGNTIYF
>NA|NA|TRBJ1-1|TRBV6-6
TGTGCCAGCAGGCCGGACGGGAAGGCTGAAGCTTTCTTT
CASRPDGKAEAFF
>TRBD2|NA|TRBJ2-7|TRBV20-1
TGCAGTGCTAGTGGTACCGGGACTAGGTCCTACGAGCAGTACTTC
CSASGTGTRSYEQYF
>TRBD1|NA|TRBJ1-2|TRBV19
TGTGCCAGTAGTATACGGGACAGCGAATATGGCTACACCTTC
CASSIRDSEYGYTF
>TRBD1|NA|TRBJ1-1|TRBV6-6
TGTGCCAGCAGAACAGGACAGGGGATAGACACTGAAGCTTTCTTT
CASRTGQGIDTEAFF
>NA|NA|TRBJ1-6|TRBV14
TGTGCCAGCAGCCTAAGGACAGCTATTAATTCACCCCTCCACTTT
CASSLRTAINSPLHF
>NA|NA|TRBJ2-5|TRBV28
TGTGCCAGCAGCCGTCCTCGGGGTCAAGAGACCCAGTACTTC
CASSRPRGQETQYF
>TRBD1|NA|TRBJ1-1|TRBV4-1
TGCGCCAGCAAACTACGGACAGGCGAAAACACTGAAGCTTTCTTT
CASKLRTGENTEAFF
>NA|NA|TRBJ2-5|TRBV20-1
TGCAGTGCTGGACATGAGGAGACCCAGTACTTC
CSAGHEETQYF
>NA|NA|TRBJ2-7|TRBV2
TGTGCCAGCAGTCGGAGCTCCTACGAGCAGTACTTC
CASSRSSYEQYF
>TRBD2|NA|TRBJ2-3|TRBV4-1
TGCGCCAGCAGCCTGCTAGCGGGGGGTAAAGATACGCAGTATTTT
CASSLLAGGKDTQYF
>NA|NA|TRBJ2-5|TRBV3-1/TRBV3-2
TGTGCCAGCAGCCAAGCGATCAAGCGGGAGACCCAGTACTTC
CASSQAIKRETQYF
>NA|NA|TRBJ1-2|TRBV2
TGTGCCAGCACCAACGGGAGAGACAGCAGATATGGCTACACCTTC
CASTNGRDSRYGYTF
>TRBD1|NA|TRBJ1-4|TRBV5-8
TGTGCCAGCAGCGATCTCCGGGACAGAATCGCAACTAATGAAAAACTGTTTTTT
CASSDLRDRIATNEKLFF
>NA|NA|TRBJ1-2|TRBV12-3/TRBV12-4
TGTGCCAGCAGTCCAACAGGGTATGGCTACACCTTC
CASSPTGYGYTF
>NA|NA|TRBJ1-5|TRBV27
TGTGCCAGCAGTTCGACAGCTAGCAATCAGCCCCAGCATTTT
CASSSTASNQPQHF
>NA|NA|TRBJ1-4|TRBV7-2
TGTGCCAGCAGCTTAGGGGGGACAAAACTAGGAGAAAAACTGTTTTTT
CASSLGGTKLGEKLFF
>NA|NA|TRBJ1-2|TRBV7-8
TGTGCCAGCAGCCCCCCCAGGGCCAAGGATGGCTACACCTTC
CASSPPRAKDGYTF
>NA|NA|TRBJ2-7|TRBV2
TGTGCCAGCAGTATCGACAGAACCTACGAGCAGTACTTC
CASSIDRTYEQYF
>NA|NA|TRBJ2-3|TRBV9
TGTGCCAGCAGCGTAGGAAGAATGGGCAGCACAGATACGCAGTATTTT
CASSVGRMGSTDTQYF
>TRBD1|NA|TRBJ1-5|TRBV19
TGTGCCAGTAGTATGGGGGGACAGGGAGGGCAGCCCCAGCATTTT
CASSMGGQGGQPQHF
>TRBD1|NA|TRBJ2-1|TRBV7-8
TGTGCCAGCAGCTGGGGACAGGGATCCTACAATGAGCAGTTCTTC
CASSWGQGSYNEQFF
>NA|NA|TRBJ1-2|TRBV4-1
TGCGCCAGCAGCCAAGAGCGGGGCTATGGCTACACCTTC
CASSQERGYGYTF
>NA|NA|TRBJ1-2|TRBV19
TGTGCCAGTAGTACCCAGTCTAGCTATGGCTACACCTTC
CASSTQSSYGYTF
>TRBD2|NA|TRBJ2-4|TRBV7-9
TGTGCCAGCAGCTTAGAGCGGGGGCGAGCCAAAAACATTCAGTACTTC
CASSLERGRAKNIQYF
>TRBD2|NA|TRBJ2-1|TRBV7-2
TGTGCCAGCAGTTTAGGGACTACGACTTACAATGAGCAGTTCTTC
CASSLGTTTYNEQFF
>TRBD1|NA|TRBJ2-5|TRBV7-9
TGTGCCAGCAGCTTAGGAGGGGGCCAGGGGACCCAGTACTTC
CASSLGGGQGTQYF